This T cell receptor (beta chain) was sequenced during a study of blood T cell repertoires in COVID-19. The V end was cut by 4 bases, the J end by 0 bases, with 16 bases between. Germline V gene data show CDR1 as PRHDT and CDR2 as FYEKMQ (reference sequence). This CDR3 has 17 amino acids. Method: immunoSEQ multiplex PCR; TCRdb's copy keeps in-frame clones and lacks some. Of about 210,000 clones in the sample, about 84% were seen once. Sequencing used PBMCs or T cells enriched from blood (not recorded which). V usage is TRBV13 and J usage is TRBJ1-3; a possible D gene is TRBD1 (5 bases). This clonotype was sampled from a man younger than 45 with acute COVID-19. This CDR3 is CASSSWIDGASGNTIYF. The CDR3 bases are TGTGCCAGCAGCTCCTGGATCGATGGGGCCTCTGGAAACACCATATATTTT.